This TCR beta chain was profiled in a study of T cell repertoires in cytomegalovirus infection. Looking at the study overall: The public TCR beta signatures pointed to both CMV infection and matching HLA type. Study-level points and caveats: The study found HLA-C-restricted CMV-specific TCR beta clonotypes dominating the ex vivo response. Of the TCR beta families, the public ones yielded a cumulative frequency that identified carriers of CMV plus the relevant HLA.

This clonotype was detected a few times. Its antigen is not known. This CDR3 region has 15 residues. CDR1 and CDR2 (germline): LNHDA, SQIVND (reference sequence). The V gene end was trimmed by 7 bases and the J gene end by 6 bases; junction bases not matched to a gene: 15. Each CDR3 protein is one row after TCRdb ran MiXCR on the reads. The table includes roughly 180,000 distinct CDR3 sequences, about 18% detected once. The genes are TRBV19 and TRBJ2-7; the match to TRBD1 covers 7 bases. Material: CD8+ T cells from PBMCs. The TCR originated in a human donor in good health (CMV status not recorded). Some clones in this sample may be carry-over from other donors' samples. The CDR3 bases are TGTGCCAGTATGGGAATCGACAGGGAAATCGGCGAGCAGTACTTC. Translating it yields CASMGIDREIGEQYF.